Below are 22 T cell receptor beta chains sequenced from a single sample in a study of early T cells in non-severe SARS-CoV-2 infection. TCRdb passed the 5' RACE reads through MiXCR, listing each CDR3 protein once. The sample includes 25,000 to 30,000 distinct CDR3 sequences, over 8.5% of them seen just once. The sequencing input was whole blood. The receptors come from an adult who was a healthcare worker with PCR-confirmed SARS-CoV-2 infection or an uninfected control (not recorded which).

This clonotype was seen at least ten times. This sequence joins TRBV2 and TRBJ1-5, with D unclear. V lost 2 bases to trimming and J lost 4 bases, with 12 bases between them. Germline V gene data show CDR1 as SNHLY and CDR2 as FYNNEI. The CDR3 consists of 15 residues. The CDR3 DNA sequence: TGTGCCAGCAGTGAAATGTCGCAGGATAATCAGCCCCAGCATTTT. Protein: CASSEMSQDNQPQHF. Based on the CDR3 plus reference TRBV2 and TRBJ1-5, the full variable domain is EPEVTQTPSHQVTQMGQEVILRCVPISNHLYFYWYRQILGQKVEFLVSFYNNEISEKSEIFDDQFSVERPDGSNFTLKIRSTKLEDSAMYFCASSEMSQDNQPQHFGDGTRLSIL.

The genes are TRBV6-1 and TRBJ2-5; D not resolved. Germline CDR1 is MNHNS and CDR2 is SASEGT. V was clipped by 11 bases and J by 0 bases, with 10 bases between them. The CDR3 has 12 residues. CDR3 sequence: CAVTANQETQYF. The CDR3 nucleotides read TGTGCCGTAACCGCGAACCAAGAGACCCAGTACTTC.

This clonotype was counted many times. The rearrangement joins TRBV20-1 to TRBJ2-5, with 16 bases lining up with TRBD2. Unmatched junction bases numbered 4, after V lost 4 bases and J lost 2 bases. Germline V gene lookup returns CDR1 DFQATT and CDR2 SNEGSKA (reference sequence). CDR3 length: 16 residues. The DNA for the CDR3 is TGCAGTGCTATAGGGACTAGCGGGGGGGTGCAAGAGACCCAGTACTTC. Translated, it gives CSAIGTSGGVQETQYF.

In its sample, this clonotype was seen many times. The chain links TRBV5-1 to TRBJ1-1; D uncertain. Germline CDR1 reads SGHRS; CDR2 reads YFSETQ. V lost 1 base to trimming and J lost 5 bases, with 12 bases between them. CDR3 length: 14 residues. CDR3 DNA sequence: TGCGCCAGCAGCTTGAATTCAGGTCAAACTGAAGCTTTCTTT. Residues: CASSLNSGQTEAFF.

This clonotype was seen many times. The genes are TRBV28 and TRBJ1-1, with D unclear. The ends were cut back, 6 bases at V and 4 bases at J, with 15 bases in the middle. Looked up from germline, CDR1 is MDHEN and CDR2 is SYDVKM. This CDR3 is built from 14 residues. The CDR3 loop reads CASSQSGGGTEAFF. CDR3 DNA sequence: TGTGCCAGCAGCCAAAGTGGCGGTGGCACTGAAGCTTTCTTT.

The chain couples TRBV5-1 to TRBJ2-2, with D perhaps TRBD2 (6 bases). The CDR3 has 15 residues. V lost 7 bases, J lost 0 bases, and 13 bases lay in between. In germline, CDR1 is SGHRS, CDR2 YFSETQ. The CDR3 spells CASARGDTNTGELFF. CDR3 coding DNA: TGCGCCAGCGCTCGCGGGGATACGAACACCGGGGAGCTGTTTTTT.

Only a few counts were recorded for this clonotype. The chain uses TRBV20-1 and TRBJ2-3, with TRBD2 matching 12 bases. The germline V gene has CDR1 DFQATT and CDR2 SNEGSKA (reference sequence). Losses at the gene ends were 6 bases for V and 2 bases for J; bases not matched to a gene: 9. The CDR3 length is 16 residues. DNA of the CDR3: TGCAGTGCAAACGGACTAGCGGGGTTCTACACAGATACGCAGTATTTT. Encoded protein: CSANGLAGFYTDTQYF.

The chain links TRBV6-2 or TRBV6-3 to TRBJ1-1; the D is unclear. Between the trimmed V and J ends, which lost 2 bases and 5 bases, there was a span of 12 bases. The CDR3 contains 14 residues. The V gene's germline CDR1 is MNHEY and CDR2 SVGEGT. The CDR3 DNA reads as TGTGCCAGCAGTTACCAAGTCTCCGGTACTGAAGCTTTCTTT. Translating it yields CASSYQVSGTEAFF.

This sequence joins TRBV7-2 and TRBJ2-2; D gene uncertain. This CDR3 region has 14 residues. V was trimmed by 5 bases and J by 1 base, leaving 8 bases between them. CDR1 SGHTA and CDR2 FQGNSA come from the germline V gene. The CDR3 nucleotides read TGTGCCAGCAGCATGAAGGTGAACACCGGGGAGCTGTTTTTT. This encodes CASSMKVNTGELFF.

This clonotype turned up a few times. This chain connects TRBV12-3 or TRBV12-4 to TRBJ2-7; D remains unclear. V lost 0 bases to trimming and J lost 2 bases, with 5 bases between them. This CDR3 region has 13 residues. CDR3 sequence reads: CASSLALPYEQYF. The DNA of the CDR3 is TGTGCCAGCAGTTTAGCGCTACCCTACGAGCAGTACTTC.

The chain is built from TRBV6-5 and TRBJ1-6, with D uncertain. The V gene lost 7 bases and the J gene lost 1 base, with 11 bases spanning the gap. CDR1 and CDR2 (germline): MNHEY, SVGAGI. The CDR3 extends over 15 amino acids. The CDR3 reads CASTPAGSYNSPLHF. In DNA, the CDR3 is TGTGCCAGCACACCCGCGGGGTCCTATAATTCACCCCTCCACTTT.

This clonotype occurred many times. The gene calls are TRBV7-6 and TRBJ2-1, with a possible D match to TRBD2 (5 bases). This CDR3 contains 15 residues. V gave up 0 bases and J gave up 9 bases, with 15 bases separating them. Per the germline V gene, CDR1 is SGHVS and CDR2 is FNYEAQ. The CDR3 coding sequence is TGTGCCAGCAGCTTAGCCGTGAGAGGGTTCGGTGAGCAGTTCTTC. Translation: CASSLAVRGFGEQFF.

This clonotype was seen only a few times. J is TRBJ1-1 and V is TRBV2; D call uncertain. In germline, CDR1 is SNHLY, CDR2 FYNNEI. V shed 6 bases and J shed 0 bases, with 8 bases lying between them. The CDR3 totals 13 residues. In nucleotides, the CDR3 is TGTGCCAGCAGAGACAACATGAACACTGAAGCTTTCTTT. Translated, it gives CASRDNMNTEAFF.

This clonotype showed up just a few times. The chain uses TRBV12-3 or TRBV12-4 and TRBJ1-1, with TRBD1 as a possible D gene (5 bases). CDR3 size: 16 residues. The ends were cut back, 3 bases at V and 2 bases at J, with 16 bases in the middle. The CDR3 sequence is CASSFRLTVQNTEAFF. CDR3 sequence (DNA): TGTGCCAGCAGTTTTAGGCTGACAGTCCAAAACACTGAAGCTTTCTTT.

In its sample, this clonotype was seen many times. V is TRBV2 and J is TRBJ2-2, with 10 positions matching TRBD1. There are 17 residues in the CDR3. Germline CDR1 SNHLY, CDR2 FYNNEI. V dropped 4 bases and J dropped 4; count of bases not matched to a gene: 9. In DNA, the CDR3 is TGTGCCAGCAGTGGGTCCGGGACAGGGGTGGTCACCGGGGAGCTGTTTTTT. This translates into CASSGSGTGVVTGELFF.

At least ten counts were recorded for this clonotype. The chain uses TRBV20-1 and TRBJ1-5; D may be TRBD1 (5 bases). Trimming took off 6 bases at V and 3 bases at J, with 15 bases between the two ends. Per germline, CDR1 DFQATT and CDR2 SNEGSKA (reference sequence). The CDR3 extends over 14 amino acids. The CDR3, as DNA: TGCAGTGCAAGGGGAGGAGGGTCCAATCAGCCCCAGCATTTT. Protein: CSARGGGSNQPQHF.

This clonotype was seen many times. In nucleotides, the CDR3 is TGTGCCAGCAGCTTACTCCAGAATGAGCAGTTCTTC. Residues: CASSLLQNEQFF. The rearrangement joins TRBV7-6 to TRBJ2-1; no clear D gene. The CDR3 runs to 12 residues. V was shortened by 2 bases and J by 7 bases, with 6 bases between the two germline ends. Germline CDR1 SGHVS, CDR2 FNYEAQ. The full variable domain, with the rest looked up from reference TRBV7-6 and TRBJ2-1, is GAGVSQSPRYKVTKRGQDVALRCDPISGHVSLYWYRQALGQGPEFLTYFNYEAQQDKSGLPNDRFSAERPEGSISTLTIQRTEQRDSAMYRCASSLLQNEQFFGPGTRLTVL.

In the case of this clonotype: A much more abundant neighbour one base away suggests this may be a read error. V and J are TRBV2 and TRBJ1-1; tentative D call: TRBD1 (5 bases). Trimming removed 7 bases at V and 1 base at J, with 19 bases between. The CDR3 extends over 16 amino acids. The germline gives CDR1 SNHLY, CDR2 FYNNEI. CDR3 nucleotides: TGTGCCAGCACCGGATTTTGGGGGGGACGGAACACTGAAGCTTTCTTT. As protein: CASTGFWGGRNTEAFF.

CDR3 coding DNA: TGTGCCAGCTCTCCCGAGGATACGCAGTATTTT. This encodes CASSPEDTQYF. The chain links TRBV18 to TRBJ2-3, with D unresolved. V gave up 6 bases and J gave up 6 bases, with 7 bases separating them. Germline V gene lookup returns CDR1 KGHSH and CDR2 LQKENI. The CDR3 spans 11 residues.

This clonotype came up many times. This rearrangement joins TRBV30 to TRBJ1-1, with a weak D call TRBD1 (6 bases). Trimming took 0 bases from V and 10 from J, leaving 18 bases between them. The CDR3 totals 14 residues. Germline values: CDR1 GTSNPN, CDR2 SVGIG (reference sequence). The CDR3 loop is CAWSVGTTEGGAFF. The CDR3 DNA is TGTGCCTGGAGTGTTGGGACCACTGAAGGGGGAGCTTTCTTT.

This clonotype has a count of ten or more. J is TRBJ2-3 and V is TRBV2; no firm D call. The CDR3 is 13 residues long. Germline CDR1 is SNHLY and CDR2 is FYNNEI. Trimming left V 3 bases short and J 3 bases short, with 7 bases between. The CDR3 region is CASSEYPTDTQYF. DNA of the CDR3: TGTGCCAGCAGTGAGTACCCGACAGATACGCAGTATTTT. The full variable domain, rest sourced from reference TRBV2 and TRBJ2-3, is EPEVTQTPSHQVTQMGQEVILRCVPISNHLYFYWYRQILGQKVEFLVSFYNNEISEKSEIFDDQFSVERPDGSNFTLKIRSTKLEDSAMYFCASSEYPTDTQYFGPGTRLTVL.

This clonotype showed up just a few times. The J gene is TRBJ1-2, the V gene TRBV4-2, with D hard to call. The V end lost 10 bases, the J end lost 5 bases, and 14 bases lay between the germline ends. Germline CDR1 reads LGHNA; CDR2 reads YNFKEQ. The CDR3 extends over 12 amino acids. The CDR3 DNA follows: TGTGCCACCAAAAGAGAGGAATATGGCTACACCTTC. Translating it yields CATKREEYGYTF.